This TCR beta chain was documented in a study of cytomegalovirus exposure and HLA in healthy donors. This clone came up a few times. This CDR3 spans 13 amino acids. V was shortened by 2 bases and J by 5 bases, with 10 bases between the two germline ends. Germline V CDR1 and CDR2: SQVTM, ANQGSEA. The study sampled nominally healthy donors, though unrecorded immune exposures were likely. In the PCR, 60 Vbeta and 13 Jbeta primers were used. Libraries were prepared by immunoSEQ multiplex PCR; TCRdb keeps only in-frame clonotypes and omits some of them. The data contain 170,000 or so clones, around three quarters of them seen just once; the ten biggest clones take up around 5.7%.

The V and J genes are TRBV29-1 and TRBJ2-1; D remains ambiguous. The source of this sequence is a man aged 40-50 years in good health and CMV-seronegative. The sequenced sample consisted of PBMCs. CDR3 coding DNA: TGCAGCGTTGAATTTTGGCAGAACAATGAGCAGTTCTTC. Translating gives CSVEFWQNNEQFF.